This T cell receptor beta chain comes out of a study of post-analysis software for immune sequencing data. Study-wide points: There were five TRBV segments more frequent in patients than controls, and TRBV5-6, TRBV5-1 and TRBV20-1 were among them. Multiple sclerosis patients had significantly lower normalized Chao1 diversity than controls.

In this sample, this clonotype turned up once. The antigen is not known. V was pared by 3 bases and J by 10 bases, with 12 bases between. Per the germline V gene, CDR1 is KGHDR and CDR2 is SFDVKD. This CDR3 spans 13 amino acids. TCR beta cDNA libraries included unique molecular identifiers. Input amounts of 1 to 10 million T cells were used. These gave around 500,000 cDNA molecules, so each molecule approximated one T cell. TCRdb re-derived calls from the PCR reads in MiXCR, one entry per CDR3 protein. Of roughly 400,000 distinct CDR3 sequences listed, about 39% are singletons. The sample was blood. The chain employs TRBV24-1 and TRBJ2-1; D tentatively fits TRBD1 or TRBD2 (5 bases each). The sequence derives from a girl aged 2-15 years with multiple sclerosis. CDR3 sequence reads: CATSDIGEGEQFF. CDR3 in DNA: TGTGCCACCAGTGATATAGGAGAGGGGGAGCAGTTCTTC.